The TCR beta chain described here comes from a study of blood T cell repertoires in COVID-19. Looking at the study overall: Sites across the United States, Italy and Spain contributed samples from acute and convalescent COVID-19.

Clones were sequenced by immunoSEQ multiplex PCR, and TCRdb holds only the in-frame ones, with some missing. The sample records 300,000 to 400,000 clones, roughly nine tenths being singletons. The germline CDR1 and CDR2 sequences are GTSNPN and SVGIG (reference sequence). V lost 7 bases, J lost 5 bases, and 8 bases lay in between. The CDR3 loop spans 10 amino acids. Participant ages covered roughly 18 to 89 years across about two dozen US areas. Cohort 3 donors counted as recovered after two negative PCRs, clearance, or resolved symptoms. This clonotype was obtained from a man aged 55 to 70 who had recovered from COVID-19. The chain employs TRBV30 and TRBJ2-5; D not resolved. Sequences were obtained from PBMCs or T cells enriched from blood (not recorded which). The DNA of the CDR3 is TGTGCCTCACCGCGGGAGACCCAGTACTTC. It codes for CASPRETQYF.